This entry concerns a single T cell receptor (beta chain). This sample is part of a study of blood T cell repertoires in COVID-19. In the study overall: Acute and convalescent COVID-19 specimens originated in the United States, Italy and Spain. T cells, B-cell-depleted T cells, or PBMCs supplied cDNA or gDNA.

Source study methods: Counts of nucleated cells, estimated from reference gene primer amplification, were obtained. Only in-frame clones appear in the TCRdb table, and some are missing; sequencing was by immunoSEQ multiplex PCR. Clone size and V and J calls were adopted from that table, with D and trimming inferred from the DNA. The sample holds about 110,000 clones, 87% seen once. What was sequenced was peripheral blood. This clonotype originated in a human donor in a cohort sampled during active COVID-19.

The CDR3 loop reads CASSQIRQGGFRNQPQHF. CDR3 DNA: TGCGCCAGCAGCCAGATAAGACAGGGCGGTTTTCGCAATCAGCCCCAGCATTTT. This chain links TRBV4-1 with TRBJ1-5; 7 bases agree with TRBD1. This CDR3 is 18 amino acids long. Germline assignment: CDR1 MGHRA and CDR2 YSYEKL. Trimming took 3 bases from V and 2 from J; bases not matched to a gene: 13.